One sample yielded the 26 T cell receptor beta chains listed below, sequenced in a study of cytomegalovirus exposure and HLA in healthy donors. Produced via immunoSEQ multiplex PCR; TCRdb's table is partial and in-frame only. The sample has over 120,000 clones, roughly 90% seen once. The sequencing input was PBMCs. Receptors were obtained from a man aged 18 to 29 in good health and CMV-seropositive.

The chain links TRBV6-1 to TRBJ1-2; TRBD1 aligns across 9 bases. Germline V gene data show CDR1 as MNHNS and CDR2 as SASEGT. J was trimmed by 8 bases and V by 4 bases; bases with no gene match: 11. The CDR3 covers 15 residues. The CDR3 region is CASSALGGQGKGYTF. The DNA for the CDR3 is TGTGCCAGCAGTGCCTTAGGGGGACAGGGTAAAGGCTACACCTTC.

This chain joins TRBV10-1 and TRBJ1-5, with a possible D match to TRBD1 (6 bases). The CDR3 loop spans 15 amino acids. CDR1 and CDR2 from the germline V gene are WNHNN and SYGVQD (reference sequence). Trimming took 0 bases from V and 6 from J, leaving 12 bases between them. Here the CDR3 reads CASSESDSEAQPQHF. The CDR3 DNA sequence: TGCGCCAGCAGTGAGTCGGACAGTGAGGCTCAGCCCCAGCATTTT.

The gene calls are TRBV27 and TRBJ2-7; perhaps TRBD2 as D (5 bases). From germline, CDR1 is MNHEY and CDR2 SMNVEV (reference sequence). V lost 2 bases to trimming and J lost 4 bases, with 9 bases between them. This CDR3 contains 13 residues. DNA of the CDR3: TGTGCCAGCAGTTTAGGGAGAGTTTACGAGCAGTACTTC. Its translation: CASSLGRVYEQYF.

V usage is TRBV2 and J usage is TRBJ1-5; 7 bases are shared with TRBD1. The V gene's germline CDR1 is SNHLY and CDR2 FYNNEI. V lost 5 bases and J lost 6; bases outside the gene matches: 4. CDR3 length equals 13 residues. The CDR3 bases are TGTGCCAGCAGTCCTCAGGGGGGTCAGCCCCAGCATTTT. Translation: CASSPQGGQPQHF.

The CDR3 spells CSVRTRDTEAFF. Here the CDR3 DNA reads TGCAGCGTTCGGACCAGGGACACTGAAGCTTTCTTT. The chain carries TRBV29-1 and TRBJ1-1; D possibly corresponds to TRBD1 (5 bases). The V gene's germline CDR1 is SQVTM and CDR2 ANQGSEA. V dropped 5 bases and J dropped 3 bases, with 10 bases sitting between them. The CDR3 has 12 amino acids.

In this sample, this clone turned up a few times. V and J are TRBV28 and TRBJ1-5, with D unclear. The length of the CDR3 is 12 residues. Trimming took 7 bases from V and 10 from J, leaving 14 bases between them. CDR1 is MDHEN, CDR2 SYDVKM, per germline. The CDR3 coding sequence is TGTGCCAGCACCAACCAGCGGGGACCCCAGCATTTT. This sequence encodes CASTNQRGPQHF.

The chain is built from TRBV30 and TRBJ2-7, with D tentatively TRBD2 (6 bases). The germline V and J ends were trimmed by 2 bases and 1 base, with 12 bases remaining between them. The CDR3 sequence is 14 residues long. In germline, CDR1 is GTSNPN, CDR2 SVGIG (reference sequence). As DNA, the CDR3 is TGTGCCTGGAGTCACGGAAGCGGGTCCTACGAGCAGTACTTC. Amino acid sequence: CAWSHGSGSYEQYF.

The chain uses TRBV6-5 and TRBJ2-4; D may be TRBD1 (5 bases). V lost 4 bases and J 0 bases, leaving 10 bases between the germline ends. Germline CDR1 and CDR2: MNHEY and SVGAGI. The CDR3 runs 15 residues. CDR3 protein: CASSSPTGAKNIQYF. DNA of the CDR3: TGTGCCAGCAGTTCCCCCACAGGAGCCAAAAACATTCAGTACTTC.

The chain links TRBV5-1 to TRBJ1-1; D is possibly TRBD1 (5 bases). CDR3 length: 14 residues. Per germline, CDR1 SGHRS and CDR2 YFSETQ. Between the trimmed V and J ends, which lost 1 base and 1 base, there was a span of 8 bases. The CDR3 DNA reads TGCGCCAGCAGCTTGAGAAGGGGGAACACTGAAGCTTTCTTT. Amino acid sequence: CASSLRRGNTEAFF. Full variable domain (remainder filled in from reference TRBV5-1 and TRBJ1-1): KAGVTQTPRYLIKTRGQQVTLSCSPISGHRSVSWYQQTPGQGLQFLFEYFSETQRNKGNFPGRFSGRQFSNSRSEMNVSTLELGDSALYLCASSLRRGNTEAFFGQGTRLTVV.

This chain uses TRBV10-1 with TRBJ2-7; TRBD1 agrees at 7 bases. The CDR3 is made up of 15 amino acids. The germline CDR1 and CDR2 sequences are WNHNN and SYGVQD (reference sequence). J was trimmed by 4 bases and V by 3 bases; bases with no gene match: 9. CDR3 sequence reads: CASSDLGTDLYEQYF. CDR3 DNA: TGCGCCAGCAGTGACCTCGGGACAGACCTATACGAGCAGTACTTC.

This rearrangement joins TRBV19 to TRBJ2-1, with 9 positions matching TRBD1. The CDR3 loop spans 14 amino acids. Trimming removed 10 bases from V and 7 bases from J; junction bases left unmatched: 11. Germline V lookup: CDR1 LNHDA, CDR2 SQIVND (reference sequence). This CDR3 reads CATRPGTGWNEQFF. In DNA form, the CDR3 reads TGTGCCACCCGTCCCGGGACAGGGTGGAATGAGCAGTTCTTC.

V is TRBV6-5 and J is TRBJ1-2; unclear D gene. This CDR3 contains 13 residues. V was shortened by 0 bases and J by 7 bases, with 9 bases between the two germline ends. Germline-derived CDR1 and CDR2 are MNHEY and SVGAGI. The CDR3 DNA is TGTGCCAGCAGTTACTCGGGAGCCCTTGGCTACACCTTC. Translating it yields CASSYSGALGYTF.

The J gene is TRBJ2-3, the V gene TRBV7-8, with D perhaps TRBD2 (6 bases). Germline CDR1 reads SGHVS; CDR2 reads FQNEAQ. CDR3 size: 11 residues. With 7 bases removed from V and 8 bases from J, the gap between germline ends came to 10 bases. This CDR3 is CASIGSGTQYF. In nucleotides, the CDR3 is TGTGCCAGCATCGGGAGTGGTACGCAGTATTTT.

V and J are TRBV18 and TRBJ2-3, with a tentative D call TRBD2 (5 bases). Germline V gene sequence: CDR1 KGHSH, CDR2 LQKENI. V lost 3 bases, J lost 1 base, and 11 bases lay in between. The CDR3 is made up of 15 amino acids. This CDR3 is CASSPRGPGTDTQYF. The CDR3, as DNA: TGTGCCAGCTCACCTCGGGGTCCCGGCACAGATACGCAGTATTTT.

This chain joins TRBV6-1 and TRBJ2-3; 9 bases match TRBD1. V trimming: 5 bases; J trimming: 1 base; junction bases outside the gene matches: 4. The CDR3 consists of 15 residues. Germline V gene lookup returns CDR1 MNHNS and CDR2 SASEGT. The CDR3 loop reads CASSSQGAGTDTQYF. The CDR3 coding sequence is TGTGCCAGCAGTTCACAGGGGGCTGGCACAGATACGCAGTATTTT.

The chain couples TRBV13 to TRBJ2-7; D call uncertain. Trimming pared 2 bases from V and 0 bases from J, leaving 11 bases between. CDR1 and CDR2 (germline): PRHDT, FYEKMQ (reference sequence). CDR3 length: 15 residues. The CDR3 DNA sequence: TGTGCCAGCAGCTTAATAAAAGCGAGCTCCTACGAGCAGTACTTC. Its translation is CASSLIKASSYEQYF.

This sequence joins TRBV6-1 and TRBJ1-1; 7 bases agree with TRBD1. The CDR3 runs 11 residues. Germline V gives CDR1 MNHNS, CDR2 SASEGT. The J segment lost 9 bases and the V segment lost 7 bases, leaving 5 bases of the junction unmatched. In DNA, the CDR3 is TGTGCCAGCACTCAGACAGGGCAAGCTTTCTTT. Translated: CASTQTGQAFF.

The chain joins TRBV18 to TRBJ2-3; 10 bases match TRBD2. The germline V gene has CDR1 KGHSH and CDR2 LQKENI. The CDR3 is 16 residues long. V lost 3 bases and J lost 3; bases outside the gene matches: 6. CDR3 bases: TGTGCCAGCTCACCCCTCGGACTAGCGGCAACAGATACGCAGTATTTT. This sequence encodes CASSPLGLAATDTQYF.

Only a few counts were recorded for this clone. This chain joins TRBV30 and TRBJ1-2; D is undetermined. From germline, CDR1 is GTSNPN and CDR2 SVGIG (reference sequence). The CDR3 runs to 12 residues. The V gene lost 0 bases and the J gene lost 8 bases, with 10 bases spanning the gap. CDR3: CAWSVPPLGYTF. The CDR3 DNA reads TGTGCCTGGAGTGTTCCTCCCCTCGGCTACACCTTC.

The chain is built from TRBV6-5 and TRBJ2-1; the D gene is possibly TRBD1 (6 bases). CDR1 is MNHEY and CDR2 is SVGAGI in the germline V gene. The V and J ends lost 6 bases and 4 bases respectively, with 16 bases between them. The CDR3 runs to 15 residues. The CDR3 reads CASRYRDIPYNEQFF. The CDR3 bases are TGTGCCAGCAGGTACCGGGACATTCCGTACAATGAGCAGTTCTTC.

This CDR3 is CASRRDGNEKLFF. CDR3 sequence (DNA): TGTGCCAGCAGGCGGGACGGAAATGAAAAACTGTTTTTT. The J gene is TRBJ1-4, the V gene TRBV6-5, with D maybe TRBD1 (5 bases). Germline lookup yields CDR1 MNHEY and CDR2 SVGAGI. This CDR3 is 13 amino acids long. V was trimmed by 6 bases and J by 5 bases, leaving 10 bases between them.

The rearrangement uses TRBV29-1 and TRBJ2-3; maybe TRBD2 (6 bases). V lost 4 bases, J lost 4 bases, and 18 bases lay in between. CDR3 length: 15 amino acids. Germline CDR1 and CDR2: SQVTM and ANQGSEA. In nucleotides, the CDR3 is TGCAGCGTTGGCGTCCGGGGAGGCGGGGCAGATACGCAGTATTTT. It is translated as CSVGVRGGGADTQYF.

This clone was observed a single time. The genes are TRBV30 and TRBJ2-1; D ambiguous. The V and J ends lost 2 bases and 8 bases respectively, with 7 bases between them. The CDR3 sequence is 11 residues long. Germline CDR1 reads GTSNPN; CDR2 reads SVGIG (reference sequence). The CDR3 here is CAWSPQDEQFF. CDR3 sequence (DNA): TGTGCCTGGAGTCCCCAGGATGAGCAGTTCTTC.

The chain combines TRBV9 with TRBJ2-7; 8 bases align to TRBD2. Germline lookup yields CDR1 SGDLS and CDR2 YYNGEE. V shed 0 bases, J shed 1 base, and the junction held 6 bases outside the gene matches. There are 16 residues in the CDR3. CDR3 in amino acids: CASSVGGLGLSYEQYF. As DNA, the CDR3 is TGTGCCAGCAGCGTAGGGGGACTAGGCCTTTCCTACGAGCAGTACTTC.

This chain joins TRBV10-1 and TRBJ2-4; D is possibly TRBD1 (5 bases). CDR1 and CDR2 from the germline V gene are WNHNN and SYGVQD (reference sequence). V lost 0 bases and J lost 5, with 8 bases in between. The CDR3 has 14 amino acids. Here the CDR3 DNA reads TGCGCCAGCAGTGAGTCCCGCAGGGAAAACATTCAGTACTTC. It yields the protein CASSESRRENIQYF.

This clone was seen a few times. This chain links TRBV5-1 with TRBJ2-7, with 11 bases lining up with TRBD1. The CDR3 consists of 15 residues. The V segment lost 5 bases and the J segment 5 bases; nucleotides outside the gene matches: 9. Per germline, CDR1 SGHRS and CDR2 YFSETQ. DNA for the CDR3: TGCGCCAGCAGGTCCTATGGACAGGGGGCCCACGAGCAGTACTTC. Residues: CASRSYGQGAHEQYF.